A selection of T cell receptor beta chains follows, all from one sample in a study of cytomegalovirus exposure and HLA in healthy donors. Clones were sequenced by immunoSEQ multiplex PCR, and TCRdb holds only the in-frame ones, with some missing. The sample has 68,000 or so clones; around 95% are singletons. Input material: PBMCs. These receptors were obtained from a man aged 18 to 29 in good health and CMV-seronegative. Each CDR3 is given with its conserved first and last residue. Each record gives: V gene, J gene, clone size, D gene, CDR3 DNA, CDR3 protein. The D gene is left open where the match is weak. Size is stated for part of the rows, as once, few or many counts, or as a class when the clone is expanded.

V gene: TRBV28
J gene: TRBJ2-1
clone size: NA
D gene: NA
CDR3 DNA: TGTGCCAGCAGATCTGGGGGACTGTCCTACAATGAGCAGTTCTTC
CDR3 protein: CASRSGGLSYNEQFF

V gene: TRBV11-3
J gene: TRBJ2-1
clone size: NA
D gene: TRBD1
CDR3 DNA: TGTGCCAGCAGCCAGGGCGGACAGGGGCCCCATGAGCAGTTCTTC
CDR3 protein: CASSQGGQGPHEQFF

V gene: TRBV5-1
J gene: TRBJ2-7
clone size: NA
D gene: NA
CDR3 DNA: TGCGCCAGCAGCTTGCGGCCAGGGGAATACGAGCAGTACTTC
CDR3 protein: CASSLRPGEYEQYF

V gene: TRBV6-5
J gene: TRBJ2-1
clone size: NA
D gene: NA
CDR3 DNA: TGTGCCAGCAGTTACTCGAGACAGGCCTACAATGAGCAGTTCTTC
CDR3 protein: CASSYSRQAYNEQFF

V gene: TRBV5-1
J gene: TRBJ1-1
clone size: NA
D gene: NA
CDR3 DNA: TGCGCCAGCAGCTTGGCCGCAGGGGACGATGAAGCTTTCTTT
CDR3 protein: CASSLAAGDDEAFF

V gene: TRBV9
J gene: TRBJ2-5
clone size: NA
D gene: TRBD1
CDR3 DNA: TGTGCCAGCAGCGGTCCGGGACAGGGGGAGACCCAGTACTTC
CDR3 protein: CASSGPGQGETQYF

V gene: TRBV5-8
J gene: TRBJ2-1
clone size: NA
D gene: TRBD1
CDR3 DNA: TGTGCCAGCAGCTTGGTCAGGGGGCTGTACAATGAGCAGTTCTTC
CDR3 protein: CASSLVRGLYNEQFF

V gene: TRBV1
J gene: TRBJ2-2
clone size: NA
D gene: NA
CDR3 DNA: TGCACCAGCAGCCCTTTTTGGGAGCTGTTTTTT
CDR3 protein: CTSSPFWELFF

V gene: TRBV6-1
J gene: TRBJ1-6
clone size: NA
D gene: NA
CDR3 DNA: TGTGCCAGCAGTCTCGAGGGGGGGAAAAGCTCACCCCTCCACTTT
CDR3 protein: CASSLEGGKSSPLHF

V gene: TRBV5-8
J gene: TRBJ1-1
clone size: NA
D gene: NA
CDR3 DNA: TGTGCCAGCAGCTTGGCAGAGAACACTGAAGCTTTCTTT
CDR3 protein: CASSLAENTEAFF

V gene: TRBV4-2
J gene: TRBJ2-1
clone size: NA
D gene: NA
CDR3 DNA: TGTGCCAGCAGCCAAGAGACGGGAAATGAGCAGTTCTTC
CDR3 protein: CASSQETGNEQFF

V gene: TRBV7-3
J gene: TRBJ2-3
clone size: NA
D gene: NA
CDR3 DNA: TGTGCCAGCAGCCAAAATCGGGAAGATACGCAGTATTTT
CDR3 protein: CASSQNREDTQYF

V gene: TRBV2
J gene: TRBJ2-7
clone size: NA
D gene: NA
CDR3 DNA: TGTGCCAGCAGCGAGACCAGGAAGAAGTACTTC
CDR3 protein: CASSETRKKYF

V gene: TRBV7-9
J gene: TRBJ2-2
clone size: NA
D gene: TRBD1
CDR3 DNA: TGTGCCAGCAGCTGGGGACAGGCGAACACCGGGGAGCTGTTTTTT
CDR3 protein: CASSWGQANTGELFF

V gene: TRBV6-5
J gene: TRBJ1-5
clone size: once
D gene: NA
CDR3 DNA: TGTGCCAGCAGTTACTCCGGGGATCAGCCCCAGCATTTT
CDR3 protein: CASSYSGDQPQHF

V gene: TRBV7-9
J gene: TRBJ1-2
clone size: NA
D gene: TRBD1
CDR3 DNA: TGTGCCAGCGCACAGGGACAGGCTACTAACTATGGCTACACCTTC
CDR3 protein: CASAQGQATNYGYTF

V gene: TRBV19
J gene: TRBJ1-1
clone size: NA
D gene: TRBD1
CDR3 DNA: TGTGCCAGTAGTATAGATCCAGGGGGAGAAACTGAAGCTTTCTTT
CDR3 protein: CASSIDPGGETEAFF

V gene: TRBV6-4
J gene: TRBJ1-2
clone size: NA
D gene: TRBD1
CDR3 DNA: TGTGCCAGCAGTGACCGGCAGGGACAGGGGGCTGGCGGCTACACCTTC
CDR3 protein: CASSDRQGQGAGGYTF

V gene: TRBV19
J gene: TRBJ1-2
clone size: once
D gene: NA
CDR3 DNA: TGTGCCAGTACCGTGGGCAGGGGTACCCCTGACTATGGCTACACCTTC
CDR3 protein: CASTVGRGTPDYGYTF

V gene: TRBV7-9
J gene: TRBJ1-2
clone size: once
D gene: TRBD1
CDR3 DNA: TGTGCCAGCAGAGGGGGACAGGGCGGTGGCTACACCTTC
CDR3 protein: CASRGGQGGGYTF

V gene: TRBV6-6
J gene: TRBJ1-3
clone size: NA
D gene: NA
CDR3 DNA: TGTGCCAGCTGCAATTCCGGGTTTTTGGGAAACACCATATATTTT
CDR3 protein: CASCNSGFLGNTIYF

V gene: TRBV28
J gene: TRBJ2-7
clone size: NA
D gene: TRBD1
CDR3 DNA: TGTGCCAGCAGTTTGGGTGGGACAGTCGTGGAGGAGCAGTACTTC
CDR3 protein: CASSLGGTVVEEQYF

V gene: TRBV18
J gene: TRBJ1-1
clone size: NA
D gene: NA
CDR3 DNA: TGTGCCAGCTCACCGAGTTCTTACACTGAAGCTTTCTTT
CDR3 protein: CASSPSSYTEAFF

V gene: TRBV18
J gene: TRBJ1-1
clone size: NA
D gene: NA
CDR3 DNA: TGTGCCAGCTCAAGGCTCCGACAGGAGAACACTGAAGCTTTCTTT
CDR3 protein: CASSRLRQENTEAFF

V gene: TRBV15
J gene: TRBJ1-2
clone size: few
D gene: TRBD1
CDR3 DNA: TGTGCCACCAGCAGAGGACAGGGTGGCTACACCTTC
CDR3 protein: CATSRGQGGYTF

V gene: TRBV27
J gene: TRBJ1-2
clone size: NA
D gene: NA
CDR3 DNA: TGTGCCAGCAGTTCAACAGGGTGGGGTGGCTACACCTTC
CDR3 protein: CASSSTGWGGYTF

V gene: TRBV18
J gene: TRBJ2-7
clone size: NA
D gene: NA
CDR3 DNA: TGTGCCAGCTCACTAGGGAGTCGAGGGACCTACGAGCAGTACTTC
CDR3 protein: CASSLGSRGTYEQYF

V gene: TRBV12-5
J gene: TRBJ2-7
clone size: NA
D gene: TRBD2
CDR3 DNA: TGTGCTAGTGGTTTGGTAGGACCCGCGGGGGGTTCCTACGAGCAGTACTTC
CDR3 protein: CASGLVGPAGGSYEQYF

V gene: TRBV10-3
J gene: TRBJ1-1
clone size: NA
D gene: TRBD1
CDR3 DNA: TGTGCCATCAGCGGACAGGGAACAAACACTGAAGCTTTCTTT
CDR3 protein: CAISGQGTNTEAFF

V gene: TRBV6-5
J gene: TRBJ2-7
clone size: NA
D gene: NA
CDR3 DNA: TGTGCCAGCAGTTACTCGTTCCGGGCAGGGGAATACGAGCAGTACTTC
CDR3 protein: CASSYSFRAGEYEQYF

V gene: TRBV11-1
J gene: TRBJ2-3
clone size: NA
D gene: TRBD1
CDR3 DNA: TGTGCCAGCAGCTCCCAGGGACAGGGGAACACAGATACGCAGTATTTT
CDR3 protein: CASSSQGQGNTDTQYF

V gene: TRBV6-6
J gene: TRBJ1-5
clone size: NA
D gene: NA
CDR3 DNA: TGTGCCAGCAGCTCAAGCCCAAAAAATCAGCCCCAGCATTTT
CDR3 protein: CASSSSPKNQPQHF

V gene: TRBV19
J gene: TRBJ2-3
clone size: NA
D gene: NA
CDR3 DNA: TGTGCCAGTAGTATAGCCTTCGGGGCAGATACGCAGTATTTT
CDR3 protein: CASSIAFGADTQYF

V gene: TRBV2
J gene: TRBJ1-4
clone size: NA
D gene: NA
CDR3 DNA: TGTGCCAGCAGTGAACCTAGGAAGGGGCAGGGAAATGAAAAACTGTTTTTT
CDR3 protein: CASSEPRKGQGNEKLFF

V gene: TRBV29-1
J gene: TRBJ2-2
clone size: NA
D gene: NA
CDR3 DNA: TGCAGCGTTGACGGGGGAGGGAACACCGGGGAGCTGTTTTTT
CDR3 protein: CSVDGGGNTGELFF

V gene: TRBV9
J gene: TRBJ2-5
clone size: NA
D gene: NA
CDR3 DNA: TGTGCCAGCAGCTTAAGAGACAGGGAGGTAGAGACCCAGTACTTC
CDR3 protein: CASSLRDREVETQYF

V gene: TRBV2
J gene: TRBJ2-7
clone size: NA
D gene: TRBD1
CDR3 DNA: TGTGCCAGCAGTGAGGGTGGGGTGACAGGGCGAAGGGAGCAGTACTTC
CDR3 protein: CASSEGGVTGRREQYF

V gene: TRBV5-1
J gene: TRBJ2-2
clone size: NA
D gene: TRBD1
CDR3 DNA: TGCGCCAGCAGCTTGGGGGACAGTTTGAACACCGGGGAGCTGTTTTTT
CDR3 protein: CASSLGDSLNTGELFF

V gene: TRBV9
J gene: TRBJ2-2
clone size: NA
D gene: NA
CDR3 DNA: TGTGCCAGCAGCGTACACGGGAGCGGGGAGCTGTTTTTT
CDR3 protein: CASSVHGSGELFF

V gene: TRBV6-1
J gene: TRBJ2-3
clone size: NA
D gene: NA
CDR3 DNA: TGTGCCAGCAGTGGAGGACAGTCAACTAGCACAGATACGCAGTATTTT
CDR3 protein: CASSGGQSTSTDTQYF

V gene: TRBV30
J gene: TRBJ1-1
clone size: NA
D gene: TRBD1
CDR3 DNA: TGTGCCTGGAGTCGGCAGGGGGAGGCTTTCTTT
CDR3 protein: CAWSRQGEAFF

V gene: TRBV14
J gene: TRBJ2-2
clone size: NA
D gene: NA
CDR3 DNA: TGTGCCAGCAGCCAAGAGGTTTGGGCAGGGGATTACACCGGGGAGCTGTTTTTT
CDR3 protein: CASSQEVWAGDYTGELFF

V gene: TRBV7-9
J gene: TRBJ2-1
clone size: NA
D gene: NA
CDR3 DNA: TGTGCCAGCAGCCCCAGACAGGTCGTCTACAATGAGCAGTTCTTC
CDR3 protein: CASSPRQVVYNEQFF

V gene: TRBV6-6
J gene: TRBJ2-7
clone size: NA
D gene: NA
CDR3 DNA: TGTGCCAGCAGTTACGAAATAGGAGGGTACGAGCAGTACTTC
CDR3 protein: CASSYEIGGYEQYF

V gene: TRBV14
J gene: TRBJ2-7
clone size: NA
D gene: TRBD1
CDR3 DNA: TGTGCCAGCAGCCAAGTTAGAGGGGGCACAGTGCAGTACTTC
CDR3 protein: CASSQVRGGTVQYF

V gene: TRBV11-2
J gene: TRBJ2-5
clone size: NA
D gene: TRBD1
CDR3 DNA: TGTGCCAGCAGCCGCCGGGACAGGGGGATGGAGACCCAGTACTTC
CDR3 protein: CASSRRDRGMETQYF

V gene: TRBV5-1
J gene: TRBJ2-7
clone size: few
D gene: NA
CDR3 DNA: TGCGCCAGCAGCTTGGGGTCAGGGAGGTCCTACGAGCAGTACTTC
CDR3 protein: CASSLGSGRSYEQYF

V gene: TRBV5-1
J gene: TRBJ2-1
clone size: NA
D gene: TRBD2
CDR3 DNA: TGCGCCAGCAGCTTGCGAGCGGGGGGTGGCAATGAGCAGTTCTTC
CDR3 protein: CASSLRAGGGNEQFF

V gene: TRBV30
J gene: TRBJ1-2
clone size: NA
D gene: NA
CDR3 DNA: TGTGCCTGGGACCGGGACCTCCGGGAGGGCTACACCTTC
CDR3 protein: CAWDRDLREGYTF

V gene: TRBV2
J gene: TRBJ1-5
clone size: once
D gene: NA
CDR3 DNA: TGTGCCAGCAGTGACCCCCCGACTAATCAGCCCCAGCATTTT
CDR3 protein: CASSDPPTNQPQHF

V gene: TRBV6-6
J gene: TRBJ1-2
clone size: NA
D gene: NA
CDR3 DNA: TGTGCCAGCAGTAGCGATGGCTACACCTTC
CDR3 protein: CASSSDGYTF

V gene: TRBV28
J gene: TRBJ1-1
clone size: NA
D gene: NA
CDR3 DNA: TGTGCCAGCAGCTTCCCCCAGGTAGGCACTGAAGCTTTCTTT
CDR3 protein: CASSFPQVGTEAFF

V gene: TRBV18
J gene: TRBJ1-1
clone size: NA
D gene: TRBD1
CDR3 DNA: TGTGCCAGCTCTGCCGGGACAGCGATCACTGAAGCTTTCTTT
CDR3 protein: CASSAGTAITEAFF

V gene: TRBV2
J gene: TRBJ2-1
clone size: NA
D gene: TRBD2
CDR3 DNA: TGTGCCAGCATACCGACTAGCGGGAGAGGCTCCTACAATGAGCAGTTCTTC
CDR3 protein: CASIPTSGRGSYNEQFF

V gene: TRBV15
J gene: TRBJ2-5
clone size: NA
D gene: TRBD2
CDR3 DNA: TGTGCCACCAGCAGTCATCCGAGCGGGAGGGAGACCCAGTACTTC
CDR3 protein: CATSSHPSGRETQYF

V gene: TRBV15
J gene: TRBJ1-5
clone size: NA
D gene: TRBD1
CDR3 DNA: TGTGCCACTAGCTACAGGGGGGGCAATCAGCCCCAGCATTTT
CDR3 protein: CATSYRGGNQPQHF

V gene: TRBV18
J gene: TRBJ2-7
clone size: NA
D gene: TRBD1
CDR3 DNA: TGTGCCAGCTCACCACGGGACAGGGGCTACGAGCAGTACTTC
CDR3 protein: CASSPRDRGYEQYF